The source of this T cell receptor beta chain is a study of blood T cell repertoires in COVID-19. V was clipped by 2 bases and J by 3 bases; unmatched bases: 5. This CDR3 is built from 15 residues. Per germline, CDR1 SGDLS and CDR2 YYNGEE. Per the original methods: Cell counts per sample came from amplifying reference gene primers. Assay: immunoSEQ multiplex PCR; the TCRdb copy retains only in-frame clones and omits some. Clone size and the V and J calls come from that table; the DNA yielded D and trimming. The table has some 430,000 clones, 80% to 95% seen once. This clone was detected a few times. Recovery meant two consecutive negative NP/OP PCR tests, professional clearance, or resolved symptoms.

Material: PBMCs or T cells enriched from blood (not recorded which). This TCR derives from a man aged 18 to 29 who had recovered from COVID-19. The V gene is TRBV9, the J gene TRBJ1-2, with 9 nucleotides matching TRBD1. The CDR3 reads CASSVQTGGHYGYTF. In nucleotides, the CDR3 is TGTGCCAGCAGCGTCCAGACAGGGGGGCACTATGGCTACACCTTC. The full variable domain, completed using reference TRBV9 and TRBJ1-2, is DSGVTQTPKHLITATGQRVTLRCSPRSGDLSVYWYQQSLDQGLQFLIQYYNGEERAKGNILERFSAQQFPDLHSELNLSSLELGDSALYFCASSVQTGGHYGYTFGSGTRLTVV.